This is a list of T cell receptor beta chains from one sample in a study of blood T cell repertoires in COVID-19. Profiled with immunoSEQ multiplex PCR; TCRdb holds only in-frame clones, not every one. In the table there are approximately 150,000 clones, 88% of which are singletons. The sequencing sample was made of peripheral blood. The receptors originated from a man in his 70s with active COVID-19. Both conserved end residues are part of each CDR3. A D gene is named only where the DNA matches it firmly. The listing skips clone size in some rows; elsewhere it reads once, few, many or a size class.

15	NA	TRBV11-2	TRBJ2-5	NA	CASSSPGRGFETQYF	TGTGCCAGCAGCTCCCCGGGCAGGGGTTTCGAGACCCAGTACTTC
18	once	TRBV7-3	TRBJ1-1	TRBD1	CASSLRAGTGALNTEAFF	TGTGCCAGCAGCTTAAGGGCCGGGACAGGGGCCCTGAACACTGAAGCTTTCTTT
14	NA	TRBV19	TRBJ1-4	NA	CASTPSRLSEKLFF	TGTGCCAGTACCCCGTCCCGCCTTAGTGAAAAACTGTTTTTT
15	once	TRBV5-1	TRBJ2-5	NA	CASSRVSRSQETQYF	TGCGCCAGCAGCCGAGTATCGCGGTCCCAAGAGACCCAGTACTTC
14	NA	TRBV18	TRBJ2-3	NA	CASSPSGLTDTQYF	TGTGCCAGCTCACCGTCAGGGTTAACAGATACGCAGTATTTT
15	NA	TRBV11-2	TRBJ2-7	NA	CASSLGPQGSYEQYF	TGTGCCAGCAGCTTAGGGCCCCAGGGATCCTACGAGCAGTACTTC
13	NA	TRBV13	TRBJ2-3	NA	CASSLQITDTQYF	TGTGCCAGCAGCTTACAGATCACAGATACGCAGTATTTT
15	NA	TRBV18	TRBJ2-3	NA	CASSPPSPGTDTQYF	TGTGCCAGCTCACCACCTAGCCCAGGCACAGATACGCAGTATTTT
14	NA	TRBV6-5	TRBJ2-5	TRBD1	CASSRMGQQETQYF	TGTGCCAGCAGCCGGATGGGACAGCAAGAGACCCAGTACTTC
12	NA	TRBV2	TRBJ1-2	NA	CAGSQGLAGYTF	TGTGCCGGCAGTCAGGGACTAGCTGGCTACACCTTC
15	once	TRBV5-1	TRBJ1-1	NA	CASSLAPEAVTEAFF	TGCGCCAGCAGCTTGGCCCCTGAGGCGGTCACTGAAGCTTTCTTT
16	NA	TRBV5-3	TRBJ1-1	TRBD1	CARSLVVGQGNTEAFF	TGTGCCAGAAGCTTGGTGGTCGGACAGGGAAACACTGAAGCTTTCTTT
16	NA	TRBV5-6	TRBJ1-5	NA	CASSHGTGGSNQPQHF	TGTGCCAGCAGCCATGGGACGGGGGGTAGCAATCAGCCCCAGCATTTT
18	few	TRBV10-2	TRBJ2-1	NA	CASSVGGPSGRDYNEQFF	TGCGCCAGCAGTGTCGGAGGCCCCTCGGGAAGGGACTACAATGAGCAGTTCTTC
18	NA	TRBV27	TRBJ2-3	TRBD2	CASSLAPLAGARTDTQYF	TGTGCCAGCAGTTTAGCGCCCCTAGCGGGGGCTCGCACAGATACGCAGTATTTT
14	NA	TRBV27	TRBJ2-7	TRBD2	CASSFAGGPGEQYF	TGTGCCAGCAGTTTTGCGGGGGGCCCGGGTGAGCAGTACTTC
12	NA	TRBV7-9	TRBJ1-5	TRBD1	CAGQVANQPQHF	TGTGCCGGACAGGTGGCCAATCAGCCCCAGCATTTT
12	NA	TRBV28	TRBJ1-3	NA	CASSTSGNTIYF	TGTGCCAGCAGTACTAGTGGAAACACCATATATTTT
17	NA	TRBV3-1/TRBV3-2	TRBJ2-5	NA	CASSQDRIATHQETQYF	TGTGCCAGCAGCCAAGATCGGATAGCGACCCACCAAGAGACCCAGTACTTC
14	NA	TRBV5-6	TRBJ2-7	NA	CASSLAEDSYEQYF	TGTGCCAGCAGCTTGGCAGAGGACAGCTACGAGCAGTACTTC
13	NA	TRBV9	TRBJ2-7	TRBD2	CASSVGGSYEQYF	TGTGCCAGCAGCGTGGGGGGGTCCTACGAGCAGTACTTC
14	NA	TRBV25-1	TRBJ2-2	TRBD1	CASVGQTLTGELFF	TGTGCCAGCGTGGGACAGACCCTCACCGGGGAGCTGTTTTTT
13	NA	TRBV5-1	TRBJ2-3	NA	CASSRASADTQYF	TGCGCCAGCAGCAGGGCTAGCGCAGATACGCAGTATTTT
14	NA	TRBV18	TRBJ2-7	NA	CASSPAGVTYEQYF	TGTGCCAGCTCACCAGCAGGGGTCACTTACGAGCAGTACTTC
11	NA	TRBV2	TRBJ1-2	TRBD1	CASRGQGMNTF	TGTGCCAGCAGAGGACAGGGGATGAACACCTTC
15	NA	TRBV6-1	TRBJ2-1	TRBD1	CASSEVGTGLGEQFF	TGTGCCAGCAGTGAAGTAGGGACAGGGCTGGGTGAGCAGTTCTTC